The rows below give T cell receptor beta chains drawn from one sample of a study of blood T cell repertoires in COVID-19. Sequenced by immunoSEQ multiplex PCR; TCRdb stores in-frame clones only, minus some. Here the sample spans some 270,000 clones, under 90% being singletons. Sequencing was performed on PBMCs or T cells enriched from blood (not recorded which). The receptors were sampled from a woman aged 40 to 50 who had recovered from COVID-19. Both conserved end residues are part of each CDR3. Each record gives: clone size, J gene, V gene, D gene, CDR3 DNA, CDR3 protein. The D gene is left open where the match is weak. Some rows mark clone size as missing; the rest say once, few, many or name a class of expanded clone.

- TRBJ1-2 TRBV28 TRBD1 TGTGCCAGCAGTCTTCGACAGGGAAAGGACTATGGCTACACCTTC CASSLRQGKDYGYTF
- TRBJ2-5 TRBV13 TRBD1 TGTGCCAGCAGCTTAGGACGACAGGGAGTATATGGAGAGACCCAGTACTTC CASSLGRQGVYGETQYF
- TRBJ1-1 TRBV27 - TGTGCCAGCAGTTTTTGGGGCGACACTGAAGCTTTCTTT CASSFWGDTEAFF
- TRBJ1-5 TRBV7-9 TRBD1 TGTGCCAGCAGCTTAGGGGCAGGGGGCCAGCCCCAGCATTTT CASSLGAGGQPQHF
few TRBJ2-2 TRBV4-2 - TGTGCCAGCAGCCAACACGGGACAAGGACCGGGGAGCTGTTTTTT CASSQHGTRTGELFF
few TRBJ1-1 TRBV14 - TGTGCCAGCAGCCGACAGATGAACACTGAAGCTTTCTTT CASSRQMNTEAFF
- TRBJ2-3 TRBV29-1 TRBD1 TGCAGCGTTGAGGGGGTACAGGGGGCGAACACAGATACGCAGTATTTT CSVEGVQGANTDTQYF
- TRBJ2-4 TRBV6-5 TRBD2 TGTGCCAGCAAACCCGGGGGGGGCTGGGACATTCAGTACTTC CASKPGGGWDIQYF
- TRBJ1-2 TRBV19 - TGTGCCAGTTCCCCTGGGCAGTTCTATGGCTACACCTTC CASSPGQFYGYTF
- TRBJ1-2 TRBV6-5 - TGTGCCAGCAGCGGGGGGCGCGTCTATGGCTACACCTTC CASSGGRVYGYTF
- TRBJ1-6 TRBV7-6 - TGTGCCAGCAGCTTATCACCGGGAAAAGATAATTCACCCCTCCACTTT CASSLSPGKDNSPLHF
- TRBJ2-1 TRBV5-1 TRBD2 TGCGCCAGCAGCTTAACACTAGCGGGGGGAACAAATGAGCAGTTCTTC CASSLTLAGGTNEQFF
- TRBJ1-4 TRBV6-5 - TGTGCCAGCAGCGTCGTATCGGATGAAAAACTGTTTTTT CASSVVSDEKLFF
once TRBJ2-1 TRBV6-2/TRBV6-3 TRBD2 TGTGCCAGCAGTCTCCGGACTAGCGGGGCCGGGAATGAGCAGTTCTTC CASSLRTSGAGNEQFF
- TRBJ1-2 TRBV3-1/TRBV3-2 TRBD1 TGTGCCAGCAGCTCCGGGACAGGGCGTAACTATGGCTACACCTTC CASSSGTGRNYGYTF
- TRBJ2-7 TRBV2 - TGTGCCAGCCAGGGGGGAGGCTACGAGCAGTACTTC CASQGGGYEQYF
- TRBJ2-3 TRBV27 TRBD2 TGTGCCAGCAGGGTTTCCCTAGCGGAGATCACAGATACGCAGTATTTT CASRVSLAEITDTQYF
- TRBJ2-3 TRBV18 TRBD1 TGCGCCAGCTCACCAAGGACAGGGTATAAAGATACGCAGTATTTT CASSPRTGYKDTQYF
- TRBJ1-1 TRBV30 TRBD1 TGTGCCTGGAACCCGCCTAGCAGGGGGCACACTGAAGCTTTCTTT CAWNPPSRGHTEAFF
- TRBJ1-1 TRBV10-3 - TGTGCCATCGCGGGGTTAGGGGACACTGAAGCTTTCTTT CAIAGLGDTEAFF
- TRBJ2-2 TRBV5-1 - TGCGCCAGCAGCTTCGAAGTTGGTCAGGGCCCCACCGGGGAGCTGTTTTTT CASSFEVGQGPTGELFF
- TRBJ1-1 TRBV2 - TGTGCCAGCAGTGATTCGGCTGAAGCTTTCTTT CASSDSAEAFF
- TRBJ2-3 TRBV19 - TGTGCCAGTAGTAGCCGTGCCATTGCGGTACTTAAACCTGATACGCAGTATTTT CASSSRAIAVLKPDTQYF
- TRBJ2-7 TRBV2 TRBD1 TGTGCCAGCAGAAGAACAGGGGAGCAAGACGAGCAGTACTTC CASRRTGEQDEQYF
- TRBJ1-4 TRBV10-3 - TGTGCCATCAGTGAGCTGCGGGCTGAAAAACTGTTTTTT CAISELRAEKLFF
- TRBJ2-5 TRBV4-3 - TGCGCCAGCAGCCAACTTCCTAGGGGAGAGACCCAGTACTTC CASSQLPRGETQYF
- TRBJ1-2 TRBV2 TRBD1 TGTGCCAGCAGTGGGACAGGGGATGGCTACACCTTC CASSGTGDGYTF
- TRBJ2-2 TRBV2 TRBD1 TGTGCCAGCAGTGATTCGGGACAGGGGGTGGCCGGGGAGCTGTTTTTT CASSDSGQGVAGELFF
- TRBJ2-3 TRBV19 - TGTGCCAGTAGTACGAGCACAGATACGCAGTATTTT CASSTSTDTQYF
- TRBJ2-5 TRBV5-1 - TGCGCCAGCAGCCGGAACTATCAAGAGACCCAGTACTTC CASSRNYQETQYF
- TRBJ1-2 TRBV7-9 - TGTGCCAGCAGCTTACCTTTGGGGCCCTCCTATGGCTACACCTTC CASSLPLGPSYGYTF
- TRBJ2-7 TRBV19 TRBD2 TGTGCCAGTAGTATTGGGCGGGAGAGATCCTACGAGCAGTACTTC CASSIGRERSYEQYF
- TRBJ1-2 TRBV19 - TGTGCCAGTAGTATTTCTAAGTTCCGATATGGCTACACCTTC CASSISKFRYGYTF
- TRBJ1-6 TRBV5-4 - TGTGCCAGCAGCCCGGACACAAATTCACCCCTCCACTTT CASSPDTNSPLHF
- TRBJ2-7 TRBV10-3 TRBD2 TGTGCCATCAGTCAGACTAGCGGGAGAGTCGACGAGCAGTACTTC CAISQTSGRVDEQYF
- TRBJ2-7 TRBV27 TRBD1 TGTGCCAGCAGTCCGACAGGGGTCGAGCAGTACTTC CASSPTGVEQYF
- TRBJ2-3 TRBV11-3 TRBD2 TGTGCCAGCAGCCTAGAGGTCGCTAGCGGGGGATTGGCAGATACGCAGTATTTT CASSLEVASGGLADTQYF
- TRBJ2-3 TRBV7-9 TRBD2 TGTGCCAGCTGCCGCGGGGGGGCCGTAAGCACAGATACGCAGTATTTT CASCRGGAVSTDTQYF
- TRBJ1-6 TRBV4-1 - TGCGCCAGCAGCCGAGGCGTAGCAGGGGATAATTCACCCCTCCACTTT CASSRGVAGDNSPLHF
few TRBJ1-2 TRBV18 - TGTGCCAGCTCACCCCAGGGAGGGCAGGGCGACTACACCTTC CASSPQGGQGDYTF
- TRBJ2-1 TRBV7-2 - TGTGCCAGCAGCTTATCCCGGCGAGCGGGCTCCTACAATGAGCAGTTCTTC CASSLSRRAGSYNEQFF
few TRBJ2-7 TRBV5-1 TRBD1 TGCGCCAGCAGCTCCGGACAGGGGGCGTCCGGAGGAGGCGAGCAGTACTTC CASSSGQGASGGGEQYF
- TRBJ1-1 TRBV10-3 TRBD1 TGTGCCATCAGTGAGCCAGGGGGTGCGCGGGGCAATGAAGCTTTCTTT CAISEPGGARGNEAFF
- TRBJ2-7 TRBV5-5 TRBD2 TGTGCCAGCAGCCGAAACGACTTTAGCGGGATCTCTTACGAGCAGTACTTC CASSRNDFSGISYEQYF
- TRBJ2-2 TRBV9 - TGTGCCAGCAGCGAGGGGCCTGGGGGGACCGGGGAGCTGTTTTTT CASSEGPGGTGELFF
- TRBJ2-3 TRBV25-1 TRBD1 TGTGCCAGCAGTGTCGCCGGGACAGGGTGGACAGATACGCAGTATTTT CASSVAGTGWTDTQYF
- TRBJ1-1 TRBV3-1/TRBV3-2 - TGTGCCAGCAGCCCCCAGGCCGGGGTAGGTACTGAAGCTTTCTTT CASSPQAGVGTEAFF
- TRBJ2-1 TRBV6-5 TRBD2 TGTGCCAGCAGCCTCGGGGGGGGCTCCTACAATGAGCAGTTCTTC CASSLGGGSYNEQFF
- TRBJ2-1 TRBV29-1 TRBD2 TGCAGCGCAAGTACTAGCGGGAGGCAAGGGGAGCAGTTCTTC CSASTSGRQGEQFF
- TRBJ2-3 TRBV9 TRBD1 TGTGCCAGCGGAACAGGGGCGGATACGCAGTATTTT CASGTGADTQYF
- TRBJ1-6 TRBV4-3 - TGCGCCAGCAGCCAAGTTCTCGGGGGGCCCCTCCACTTT CASSQVLGGPLHF
- TRBJ2-2 TRBV5-4 TRBD2 TGTGCCAGCAGCTTGGATGGCGGGGGGGCCCCCACCGGGGAGCTGTTTTTT CASSLDGGGAPTGELFF
- TRBJ2-5 TRBV5-1 TRBD2 TGCGCCAGCAGTTTCAGCGGGAGCTATGAGACCCAGTACTTC CASSFSGSYETQYF
- TRBJ1-1 TRBV9 - TGTGCCAGCAGCGCCTACCTGACAGGCGGCGGTGAAGCTTTCTTT CASSAYLTGGGEAFF
- TRBJ2-7 TRBV30 - TGTGCCTGGAGCAATTACCCGTTTGCGGGCGAGCAGTACTTC CAWSNYPFAGEQYF